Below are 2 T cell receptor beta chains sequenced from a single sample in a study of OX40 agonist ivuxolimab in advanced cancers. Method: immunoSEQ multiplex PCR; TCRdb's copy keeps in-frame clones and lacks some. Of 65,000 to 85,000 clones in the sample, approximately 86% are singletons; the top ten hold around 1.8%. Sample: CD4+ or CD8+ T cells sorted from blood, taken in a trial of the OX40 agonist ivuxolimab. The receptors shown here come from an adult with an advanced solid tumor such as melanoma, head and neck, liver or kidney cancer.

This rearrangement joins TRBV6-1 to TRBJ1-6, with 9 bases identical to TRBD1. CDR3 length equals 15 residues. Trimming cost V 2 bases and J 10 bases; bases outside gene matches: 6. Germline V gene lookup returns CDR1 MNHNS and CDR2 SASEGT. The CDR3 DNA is TGTGCCAGCAGTGAAATAGGACAGGGGTACTCACCCCTCCACTTT. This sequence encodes CASSEIGQGYSPLHF.

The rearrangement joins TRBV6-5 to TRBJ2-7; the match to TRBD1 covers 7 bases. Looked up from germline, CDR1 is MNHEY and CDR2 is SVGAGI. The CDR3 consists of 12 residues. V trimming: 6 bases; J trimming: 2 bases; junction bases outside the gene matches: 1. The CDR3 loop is CASRGQTYEQYF. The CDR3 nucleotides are TGTGCCAGCAGGGGACAGACCTACGAGCAGTACTTC.